Listed below are T cell receptor beta chains from one sample, sequenced in a study of blood T cell repertoires in COVID-19. This table comes from immunoSEQ multiplex PCR, and its TCRdb copy is limited to in-frame clones, with some not included. The table lists some 14,000 clones, around 88% of them singletons. Sequencing input: peripheral blood. Receptors were obtained from a human donor with active COVID-19. The donor label of this sample is uncertain. Both conserved end residues are part of each CDR3. A D gene is named only where the DNA matches it firmly. Only part of the rows carry a size: once, few, many, or a class if the clone is expanded.

size	J	length	V	D	CDR3	DNA
.	TRBJ2-1	15	TRBV5-1	TRBD2	CASSLPSGDYNEQFF	TGCGCCAGCAGCTTGCCTAGCGGGGACTACAATGAGCAGTTCTTC
once	TRBJ1-1	17	TRBV7-9	.	CASTSYLGAPGNAEAFF	TGTGCCAGCACCTCTTATCTGGGGGCCCCAGGCAACGCTGAAGCTTTCTTT
.	TRBJ2-1	12	TRBV12-3/TRBV12-4	.	CASSLQGIRQFF	TGTGCCAGCAGTTTACAGGGGATTAGGCAGTTCTTC
.	TRBJ1-2	11	TRBV9	.	CASSVPGGYTF	TGTGCCAGCAGCGTCCCGGGGGGCTACACCTTC
.	TRBJ1-2	15	TRBV5-5	TRBD1	CASSSPVGQDYGYTF	TGTGCCAGCAGCTCTCCCGTGGGACAGGACTATGGCTACACCTTC
.	TRBJ1-5	13	TRBV11-2	.	CASSLGGGQPQHF	TGTGCCAGCAGCTTAGGGGGAGGTCAGCCCCAGCATTTT
.	TRBJ2-7	13	TRBV27	TRBD1	CASRDRGQYEQYF	TGTGCCAGCCGGGACAGGGGGCAGTACGAGCAGTACTTC
.	TRBJ2-7	14	TRBV13	TRBD1	CASSLGRTGHEQYF	TGTGCCAGCAGCTTAGGGAGGACAGGCCACGAGCAGTACTTC
.	TRBJ2-1	15	TRBV29-1	TRBD2	CSVEGPAGGPGEQFF	TGCAGCGTTGAAGGGCCAGCGGGGGGGCCCGGGGAGCAGTTCTTC
.	TRBJ1-2	13	TRBV2	.	CASSDRRNYGYTF	TGTGCCAGCAGCGACAGGAGAAACTATGGCTACACCTTC
few	TRBJ2-1	13	TRBV12-3/TRBV12-4	.	CASSVSPESEQFF	TGTGCCAGCAGTGTCTCCCCTGAGAGTGAGCAGTTCTTC
.	TRBJ2-7	14	TRBV18	TRBD2	CASSPSGSAYEQYF	TGTGCCAGCTCACCTAGCGGGAGTGCCTACGAGCAGTACTTC
.	TRBJ2-2	17	TRBV5-1	TRBD1	CASSLGPGQAFTGELFF	TGCGCCAGCAGCTTGGGCCCGGGACAGGCTTTCACCGGGGAGCTGTTTTTT
.	TRBJ1-6	16	TRBV4-1	.	CASSQQYSSYNSPLHF	TGCGCCAGCAGCCAGCAGTATTCCTCCTATAATTCACCCCTCCACTTT
.	TRBJ1-2	15	TRBV30	TRBD1	CAWSAEDRVSYGYTF	TGTGCCTGGAGTGCTGAAGACAGGGTGTCCTATGGCTACACCTTC
.	TRBJ2-3	15	TRBV11-1	.	CASAGRQSSTDTQYF	TGTGCCAGCGCCGGGAGACAGAGTAGCACAGATACGCAGTATTTT
.	TRBJ2-6	14	TRBV7-2	.	CASSFRSGANVLTF	TGTGCCAGCAGCTTCCGCTCTGGGGCCAACGTCCTGACTTTC
.	TRBJ2-1	12	TRBV28	.	CASTRDTNEQFF	TGTGCCAGCACTCGGGACACCAATGAGCAGTTCTTC
.	TRBJ2-1	12	TRBV29-1	.	CSGWTYYNEQFF	TGCAGCGGCTGGACATACTACAATGAGCAGTTCTTC
.	TRBJ1-1	12	TRBV5-4	.	CASSQPTGKAFF	TGTGCCAGCAGCCAACCAACAGGGAAAGCTTTCTTT
.	TRBJ2-5	15	TRBV9	.	CASTPSAGGQETQYF	TGTGCCAGCACCCCTTCGGCGGGTGGCCAAGAGACCCAGTACTTC
.	TRBJ2-5	14	TRBV18	.	CASSPPSYQETQYF	TGTGCCAGCTCACCACCAAGCTACCAAGAGACCCAGTACTTC
.	TRBJ1-2	17	TRBV7-2	TRBD1	CASSFGPGTGAFYGYTF	TGTGCCAGCAGCTTCGGTCCGGGGACAGGGGCGTTCTATGGCTACACCTTC
.	TRBJ2-1	14	TRBV28	.	CASHQRGSYNEQFF	TGTGCCAGCCACCAGAGAGGCTCCTACAATGAGCAGTTCTTC
.	TRBJ1-1	14	TRBV3-1/TRBV3-2	.	CASSQVRSNTEAFF	TGTGCCAGCAGCCAAGTGCGTTCGAACACTGAAGCTTTCTTT
.	TRBJ2-3	14	TRBV7-8	.	CASSLRRGRDTQYF	TGTGCCAGCAGCCTACGACGAGGTCGAGATACGCAGTATTTT
.	TRBJ2-1	16	TRBV24-1	TRBD2	CATSERAGGPRNEQFF	TGTGCCACCAGTGAAAGAGCGGGAGGGCCGAGAAATGAGCAGTTCTTC
.	TRBJ1-5	14	TRBV25-1	.	CASSESGGGQPQHF	TGTGCCAGCAGTGAATCGGGGGGCGGTCAGCCCCAGCATTTT
.	TRBJ2-3	14	TRBV11-3	.	CASSLTASTDTQYF	TGTGCCAGCAGTCTGACAGCTAGCACAGATACGCAGTATTTT
.	TRBJ2-7	19	TRBV28	TRBD2	CASSIHAWTSGSGFYEQYF	TGTGCCAGCAGTATCCACGCTTGGACTAGCGGGAGCGGCTTCTACGAGCAGTACTTC
.	TRBJ2-3	14	TRBV7-8	.	CASSLAPEHHTQYF	TGTGCCAGCAGCTTAGCGCCCGAGCATCATACGCAGTATTTT
.	TRBJ2-4	14	TRBV14	.	CASSQDLQQNIQYF	TGTGCCAGCAGCCAAGATTTACAGCAAAACATTCAGTACTTC
.	TRBJ2-7	15	TRBV5-1	TRBD2	CASSLIAGGPGEQYF	TGCGCCAGCAGCTTGATAGCGGGAGGGCCAGGCGAGCAGTACTTC
.	TRBJ2-6	17	TRBV30	TRBD1	CARSEGARLDGANVLTF	TGTGCCAGGAGCGAGGGGGCGCGGCTCGATGGGGCCAACGTCCTGACTTTC